This T cell receptor beta chain was found in a study of blood T cell repertoires in COVID-19. Study in general: The United States, Italy and Spain supplied acute and convalescent COVID-19 samples.

The CDR3 is 14 amino acids. V gave up 1 base and J gave up 5 bases, with 11 bases separating them. CDR1 is LNHNV and CDR2 is YYDKDF in the germline V gene (reference sequence). TCRdb's copy holds only in-frame clones and misses some; the assay was immunoSEQ multiplex PCR. This repertoire shows fewer than 200,000 clones, around 87% found once; its top ten account for just under 25%. This chain uses TRBV15 with TRBJ1-1, with a possible D match to TRBD1 (6 bases). The sequence derives from a woman aged 35 to 49 in a cohort exposed to, infected with or recovered from COVID-19 (not recorded which). The sequencing input was PBMCs or T cells enriched from blood (not recorded which). The CDR3 nucleotides are TGTGCCACCAGCAGAGGAACAGGGTGGACTGAAGCTTTCTTT. As protein: CATSRGTGWTEAFF. The full variable domain, its missing parts supplied by reference TRBV15 and TRBJ1-1, is DAMVIQNPRYQVTQFGKPVTLSCSQTLNHNVMYWYQQKSSQAPKLLFHYYDKDFNNEADTPDNFQSRRPNTSFCFLDIRSPGLGDTAMYLCATSRGTGWTEAFFGQGTRLTVV.